This T cell receptor beta chain was identified during a study of T cells in Graves' hyperthyroidism and ophthalmopathy. General study results and limits: In blood, most of the thyroid clonotypes expanded above 0.001 were also present. Before onset, ophthalmopathy was predicted by the model a median approximately 6.6 months earlier. Ophthalmopathy was told apart from stable hyperthyroidism by a 13 V-J model.

This clonotype was recorded a few times. Its antigen is not identified. From RNA transcripts, TCR beta CDR3 regions were amplified. First-round RT-PCR targeting the TCR CDR3 was performed with the HTBI primer set. TCRdb re-derived calls from the multiplex PCR reads in MiXCR, one entry per CDR3 protein. The sample lists hundreds of thousands of distinct CDR3 sequences, roughly 46% occurring once. CDR1 and CDR2 from the germline V gene are DFQATT and SNEGSKA (reference sequence). The CDR3 has 15 residues. After removal of 0 bases from V and 2 bases from J, the junction contained 4 bases not matched to a gene. Exclusions: uncontrolled infection, other autoimmune disease, pregnancy, lactation.

This TCR was recovered from an adult man with Graves' disease, either hyperthyroidism or ophthalmopathy (not recorded which). Sequenced: peripheral blood or thyroid tissue (not recorded which). V is TRBV20-1 and J is TRBJ2-5, with 9 bases matching TRBD1. CDR3 nucleotides: TGCAGTGCTAGAGATGGACAGGGGAGGCAAGAGACCCAGTACTTC. This gives the protein CSARDGQGRQETQYF.